This entry lists 7 T cell receptor beta chains sequenced from one sample in a study of OX40 agonist ivuxolimab in advanced cancers. Assay: immunoSEQ multiplex PCR; the TCRdb copy retains only in-frame clones and omits some. Found here are roughly 64,000 clones, roughly 82% of them singletons; the top ten hold less than 2.5%. Sequenced here: CD4+ or CD8+ T cells sorted from blood, sampled in a trial of the OX40 agonist ivuxolimab. These receptors all come from an adult with an advanced solid tumor such as melanoma, head and neck, liver or kidney cancer.

The chain has TRBV7-9 and TRBJ1-6, with no clear D. The CDR3 has 12 amino acids. Germline loops: CDR1 SEHNR, CDR2 FQNEAQ (reference sequence). V was shortened by 4 bases and J by 10 bases, with 8 bases between the two germline ends. For the CDR3, the DNA is TGTGCCAGCAGCTCTCTGGGCTCACCCCTCCACTTT. This codes for CASSSLGSPLHF.

This clone was picked up a small number of times. The chain has TRBV7-2 and TRBJ2-7; possibly TRBD2 for D (6 bases). V lost 6 bases, J lost 0 bases, and 12 bases lay in between. This CDR3 has 14 residues. CDR1 and CDR2 (germline): SGHTA, FQGNSA. Here the CDR3 reads CASRGGTTSYEQYF. The CDR3 DNA sequence: TGTGCCAGCAGGGGGGGAACGACCTCCTACGAGCAGTACTTC.

This clone has just one count. V usage is TRBV6-6 and J usage is TRBJ1-3, with D tentatively TRBD1 (6 bases). V lost 2 bases and J 0 bases, leaving 8 bases between the germline ends. CDR1 MNHNY and CDR2 SVGAGI come from the germline V gene (reference sequence). The CDR3 has 15 residues. The CDR3 DNA sequence: TGTGCCAGCAGTTACGAAGGGGGCTCTGGAAACACCATATATTTT. Protein: CASSYEGGSGNTIYF.

J is TRBJ2-7 and V is TRBV5-1, with D perhaps matching TRBD1 (5 bases). The germline gives CDR1 SGHRS, CDR2 YFSETQ. Trimming cost V 4 bases and J 0 bases, with 11 bases left between them. The CDR3 loop spans 14 amino acids. CDR3 bases: TGCGCCAGCAGCGTGGGGCAAAGCTCCTACGAGCAGTACTTC. It yields the protein CASSVGQSSYEQYF. Full variable domain (remainder filled in from reference TRBV5-1 and TRBJ2-7): KAGVTQTPRYLIKTRGQQVTLSCSPISGHRSVSWYQQTPGQGLQFLFEYFSETQRNKGNFPGRFSGRQFSNSRSEMNVSTLELGDSALYLCASSVGQSSYEQYFGPGTRLTVT.

The genes are TRBV5-5 and TRBJ2-6, with TRBD1 matching over 11 bases. The CDR3 covers 19 residues. Germline V CDR1 and CDR2: SGHKS, YYEKEE (reference sequence). V shed 2 bases and J 0 bases; nucleotides not matched to a gene: 7. The CDR3 spells CASSFLAGTGGSGANVLTF. In DNA, the CDR3 is TGTGCCAGCAGCTTTTTGGCCGGGACAGGGGGCTCTGGGGCCAACGTCCTGACTTTC.

The chain recombines TRBV5-6 with TRBJ1-3; a weak D match, TRBD1 (5 bases). Trimming shortened V by 6 bases and J by 7 bases, and 17 bases separated the two germline ends. The CDR3 loop spans 14 amino acids. Germline CDR1 and CDR2: SGHDT and YYEEEE. CDR3 region: CASTPSSGPNTIYF. DNA of the CDR3: TGTGCCAGCACACCATCCTCGGGGCCCAACACCATATATTTT.

The chain carries TRBV11-2 and TRBJ2-7, with a tentative D call TRBD2 (7 bases). With 1 base removed from V and 6 bases from J, the gap between germline ends came to 16 bases. Germline loops: CDR1 SGHAT, CDR2 FQNNGV. This CDR3 is built from 15 residues. The CDR3 region has the DNA TGTGCCAGCAGCTTAGCCTCGGGGGGCAGAGTCGAGCAGTACTTC. Its protein is CASSLASGGRVEQYF. Variable domain in full (rest from reference TRBV11-2 and TRBJ2-7): EAGVAQSPRYKIIEKRQSVAFWCNPISGHATLYWYQQILGQGPKLLIQFQNNGVVDDSQLPKDRFSAERLKGVDSTLKIQPAKLEDSAVYLCASSLASGGRVEQYFGPGTRLTVT.